What follows are 9 T cell receptor beta chains derived from one specimen sequenced in a study of blood T cell repertoires in COVID-19. Some clones are missing from TCRdb's copy, which holds only in-frame ones; the method was immunoSEQ multiplex PCR. The table has 110,000 or so clones, 65% to 80% seen once. Material for sequencing was peripheral blood. These receptors came from a man between 65 and 85 years old with acute or convalescent COVID-19.

The chain links TRBV28 to TRBJ2-7; no firm D call. The V gene's germline CDR1 is MDHEN and CDR2 SYDVKM. This CDR3 region has 14 residues. V lost 6 bases and J lost 0, with 12 bases in between. CDR3 bases: TGTGCCAGCAGCTATAGCTTGAACTCCTACGAGCAGTACTTC. This translates into CASSYSLNSYEQYF.

This chain links TRBV27 with TRBJ2-3; D may be TRBD2 (5 bases). The CDR3 runs 16 residues. Germline V gene data show CDR1 as MNHEY and CDR2 as SMNVEV (reference sequence). The ends were cut back, 7 bases at V and 0 bases at J, with 17 bases in the middle. The DNA of the CDR3 is TGTGCCAGCAAATTGGTGGCGGGTGTGAGCACAGATACGCAGTATTTT. Its translation is CASKLVAGVSTDTQYF.

This chain joins TRBV12-3 or TRBV12-4 and TRBJ2-7; TRBD2 matches 12 bases. The CDR3 length is 13 residues. V was pared by 6 bases and J by 4 bases, with 1 base of the junction left unmatched. The CDR3 nucleotides read TGTGCCAGCAGACTAGCGGGAGGTTACGAGCAGTACTTC. Its protein product is CASRLAGGYEQYF.

The J gene is TRBJ2-1, the V gene TRBV9, with TRBD1 matching 11 bases. The germline CDR1 and CDR2 sequences are SGDLS and YYNGEE. V lost 4 bases, J lost 7 bases, and 10 bases stayed unmatched. The CDR3 has 16 residues. The CDR3 sequence: CASSPEGQGAWNEQFF. The CDR3 nucleotides read TGTGCCAGCAGCCCCGAAGGACAGGGGGCTTGGAATGAGCAGTTCTTC.

The chain carries TRBV18 and TRBJ2-1, with a possible D match to TRBD2 (5 bases). V shed 1 base and J shed 2 bases, with 9 bases lying between them. The CDR3 sequence is 15 residues long. The germline gives CDR1 KGHSH, CDR2 LQKENI. CDR3 sequence (DNA): TGTGCCAGCTCACCACTTTCTAGCCCCTACAATGAGCAGTTCTTC. This encodes CASSPLSSPYNEQFF.

The CDR3, as DNA: TGCGCCAGCAGCCAGGCCCTGGGGCTCACGGAGGGCTACACCTTC. Residues: CASSQALGLTEGYTF. The gene calls are TRBV4-1 and TRBJ1-2; D might be TRBD1 (5 bases). The CDR3 consists of 15 residues. CDR1 MGHRA and CDR2 YSYEKL come from the germline V gene. V gave up 3 bases and J gave up 8 bases, with 19 bases separating them.

The chain recombines TRBV7-2 with TRBJ2-5, with 9 nucleotides matching TRBD2. V trimming: 5 bases; J trimming: 4 bases; junction bases outside the gene matches: 8. The CDR3 consists of 15 residues. Germline CDR1 reads SGHTA; CDR2 reads FQGNSA. The CDR3 DNA sequence: TGTGCCAGCAGCACTCGCGGGAGGGCGGGAGAGACCCAGTACTTC. This encodes CASSTRGRAGETQYF.

The chain has TRBV9 and TRBJ2-7, with unresolved D. The V gene's germline CDR1 is SGDLS and CDR2 YYNGEE. The CDR3 runs 13 residues. The V end was cut by 3 bases, the J end by 3 bases, with 10 bases between. In DNA, the CDR3 is TGTGCCAGCAGCGCCTCATACAACTACGAGCAGTACTTC. This sequence encodes CASSASYNYEQYF.

The chain uses TRBV5-1 and TRBJ2-5; 7 positions match TRBD2. The CDR3 extends over 13 amino acids. The germline V gene has CDR1 SGHRS and CDR2 YFSETQ. The V and J ends lost 5 bases and 5 bases, in that order; junction bases with no gene match: 6. CDR3 amino acids: CASSGEGRETQYF. In DNA form, the CDR3 reads TGCGCCAGCAGTGGGGAGGGGCGGGAGACCCAGTACTTC.